This is a list of T cell receptor beta chains from one sample in a study of CD8 T cells in ankylosing spondylitis. TCRdb itself ran the 5' RACE reads through MiXCR, one entry per CDR3 protein. The sample consists of 380,000 or so distinct CDR3 sequences, 20% of them appearing once. Sequencing used blood, either unsorted or a sorted T cell fraction (not recorded which). Source of these receptors: a male donor with ankylosing spondylitis or in good health (not recorded which). The CDR3 runs from the conserved cysteine through the conserved F or W.

TRBJ2-7,TRBV20-1,CSAFGLGSYEQYF
TRBJ2-7,TRBV2,CASSEFLGTSGYEQYF
TRBJ1-2,TRBV12-3/TRBV12-4,CASSFTQGGGYTF
TRBJ2-1,TRBV18,CASSPHDRRDNNEQFF
TRBJ1-1,TRBV20-1,CSAPNVVGTEAFF
TRBJ2-1,TRBV9,CASSVAEGYNEQFF
TRBJ2-3,TRBV6-1,CASNYGRATDTQYF
TRBJ2-7,TRBV20-1,CSARDLAGAYEQYF
TRBJ2-7,TRBV15,CATSKGGQSGGFHEQYF
TRBJ1-2,TRBV28,CATQIWQGDYGYTF
TRBJ1-2,TRBV20-1,CSATLGGSYYGYTF
TRBJ2-1,TRBV19,CASSEQHGAPNEQFF
TRBJ2-3,TRBV7-6,CASSQPDVLSGGTNTQYF
TRBJ2-3,TRBV10-3,CAIRSGPRGDTQYF
TRBJ2-7,TRBV10-3,CAISEEGHPSYEQYF
TRBJ2-3,TRBV7-2,CASSLILAGGRDTQYF
TRBJ2-7,TRBV27,CASSLGLNPGEQYF
TRBJ2-1,TRBV12-3/TRBV12-4,CASSLWLNSYNEQFF
TRBJ2-7,TRBV29-1,CSVRGGFSYEQYF
TRBJ2-1,TRBV29-1,CSVLIAGSNEQFF
TRBJ2-7,TRBV29-1,CSVRGVYEQYF
TRBJ2-5,TRBV7-9,CASSSLGTGLVETQYF
TRBJ1-4,TRBV4-1,CASNDGEKLFF
TRBJ2-1,TRBV12-3/TRBV12-4,CASTDPERRVNEQFF
TRBJ2-1,TRBV12-3/TRBV12-4,CASSSLDLGSNEQFF
TRBJ2-1,TRBV29-1,CSAATGTGGGNEQFF
TRBJ2-7,TRBV7-2,CASSFASLSYEQYF
TRBJ2-3,TRBV12-3/TRBV12-4,CASSFRWGTASTDTQYF
TRBJ2-1,TRBV7-8,CASSLATLGRRTYNEQFF
TRBJ2-7,TRBV5-6,CASSPDRDPREQYF
TRBJ2-1,TRBV5-6,CASSLGGAIYNEQFF
TRBJ1-1,TRBV7-9,CASSLGSGGDTEAFF
TRBJ2-3,TRBV12-3/TRBV12-4,CASSFGAGLGASTDTQYF
TRBJ2-2,TRBV9,CASSVPRLAGSTGELFF
TRBJ2-1,TRBV9,CASSVAVGGGLSSYNEQFF
TRBJ2-3,TRBV24-1,CATSDFRGLANPTDTQYF
TRBJ2-1,TRBV11-2,CASSLDLGTGTYNEQFF
TRBJ2-5,TRBV7-8,CASRLLVETQYF
TRBJ2-5,TRBV9,CASSLGLAGGGPQETQYF
TRBJ2-3,TRBV6-1,CASSEAPASGGPQYF
TRBJ2-5,TRBV6-2/TRBV6-3,CASSSWTAQETQYF
TRBJ2-1,TRBV9,CASSGGTSSYNEQFF
TRBJ2-7,TRBV12-3/TRBV12-4,CASSGTDIYEQYF
TRBJ2-7,TRBV20-1,CSARVPGLAIYEQYF
TRBJ2-5,TRBV7-9,CASSLVDLATQYF